A selection of T cell receptor beta chains follows, all from one sample in a study of PD-L1 blockade in urothelial cancer. TCRdb keeps only in-frame clones here, not all; method: immunoSEQ multiplex PCR. The profile shows roughly 87,000 clones, 75% to 90% of them singletons. Sequencing used PBMCs, obtained around atezolizumab (anti-PD-L1) treatment. All receptors derive from a woman aged 65 to 85 with urothelial cancer. Each CDR3 is given with its conserved first and last residue. D genes are given only for firm matches. Clone sizes are given selectively: once, few, many, or a class where the clone is expanded.

>TRBJ2-7|TRBV5-1|-|-
CASSLVSSYEQYF
TGCGCCAGCAGCTTGGTTAGCTCCTACGAGCAGTACTTC
>TRBJ2-5|TRBV7-9|TRBD2|-
CASSPTTSGLRETQYF
TGTGCCAGCAGCCCAACGACTAGCGGACTGAGGGAGACCCAGTACTTC
>TRBJ1-1|TRBV28|TRBD1|-
CASSFRGLWRNTEAFF
TGTGCCAGCAGTTTTAGGGGGCTATGGAGGAACACTGAAGCTTTCTTT
>TRBJ1-2|TRBV19|-|-
CASSIRGSNYGYTF
TGTGCCAGTAGTATTCGGGGATCCAACTATGGCTACACCTTC
>TRBJ2-7|TRBV5-1|TRBD2|-
CASRPGLAGGLEQYF
TGCGCCAGCAGACCGGGACTAGCGGGGGGGCTCGAGCAGTACTTC
>TRBJ1-6|TRBV27|-|-
CASSPGVSYNSPLHF
TGTGCCAGCAGTCCGGGGGTCTCCTATAATTCACCCCTCCACTTT
>TRBJ2-7|TRBV25-1|TRBD1|few
CASGPYLGGHEQYF
TGTGCCAGCGGACCCTATTTAGGGGGCCACGAGCAGTACTTC
>TRBJ1-4|TRBV19|-|few
CASSTGWDEKLFF
TGTGCCAGTTCGACGGGTTGGGATGAAAAACTGTTTTTT
>TRBJ2-1|TRBV5-4|TRBD2|-
CASSPGGTRALSNNEQFF
TGTGCCAGCAGCCCGGGAGGGACCAGGGCCTTGTCGAACAATGAGCAGTTCTTC
>TRBJ2-7|TRBV5-1|-|-
CASSFTIDMYEQYF
TGCGCCAGCAGCTTCACCATTGACATGTACGAGCAGTACTTC
>TRBJ2-5|TRBV9|TRBD2|-
CASSARNLAGSETQYF
TGTGCCAGCAGCGCCAGAAATCTAGCGGGGTCAGAGACCCAGTACTTC
>TRBJ1-3|TRBV15|TRBD1|-
CATSRTGGTGNTIYF
TGTGCCACCAGCAGAACAGGGGGCACTGGAAACACCATATATTTT
>TRBJ2-1|TRBV6-1|TRBD1|-
CASSATGTDYNEQFF
TGTGCCAGCAGTGCTACCGGGACAGACTACAATGAGCAGTTCTTC
>TRBJ2-7|TRBV19|-|-
CASSIGETYEQYF
TGTGCCAGTAGTATCGGGGAGACCTACGAGCAGTACTTC
>TRBJ1-1|TRBV19|-|-
CASSPAGLNTEAFF
TGTGCCAGTAGTCCGGCGGGGCTGAACACTGAAGCTTTCTTT
>TRBJ1-2|TRBV6-5|TRBD1|-
CASSYPGQTYGYTF
TGTGCCAGCAGTTATCCGGGACAGACCTATGGCTACACCTTC
>TRBJ2-5|TRBV29-1|TRBD1|-
CSVALVGQPGETQYF
TGCAGCGTTGCCCTGGTGGGACAGCCGGGGGAGACCCAGTACTTC
>TRBJ1-6|TRBV13|-|-
CASSPSPLHF
TGTGCCAGCAGCCCCTCCCCCCTCCACTTT
>TRBJ2-1|TRBV10-3|TRBD2|-
CAVGLAGGPYNEQFF
TGTGCCGTGGGACTAGCGGGAGGGCCCTACAATGAGCAGTTCTTC
>TRBJ2-1|TRBV7-2|TRBD2|-
CASSLVLAGWDNEQFF
TGTGCCAGCAGCCTAGTACTAGCGGGGTGGGACAATGAGCAGTTCTTC
>TRBJ1-6|TRBV10-2|-|-
CASSFQQINNSPLHF
TGCGCCAGCAGCTTCCAACAGATAAATAATTCACCCCTCCACTTT
>TRBJ1-5|TRBV5-6|TRBD1|-
CASSSWTGGSKPSSQPQHF
TGTGCCAGCAGCTCGTGGACAGGGGGCTCGAAACCCAGTAGTCAGCCCCAGCATTTT
>TRBJ1-2|TRBV5-1|-|-
CASSVLQQGDGYTF
TGCGCCAGCAGCGTCCTCCAACAGGGAGATGGCTACACCTTC
>TRBJ2-7|TRBV5-1|TRBD1|-
CASSFGDRPYDEQYF
TGCGCCAGCAGCTTCGGGGACAGGCCCTACGACGAGCAGTACTTC
>TRBJ2-2|TRBV11-2|-|-
CASSLEWGPGTGELFF
TGTGCCAGCAGCTTAGAGTGGGGGCCGGGGACCGGGGAGCTGTTTTTT
>TRBJ1-1|TRBV10-3|-|-
CAIGPRENTEAFF
TGTGCCATCGGGCCCAGGGAGAACACTGAAGCTTTCTTT
>TRBJ1-5|TRBV2|TRBD1|-
CASSVGQGFQPQHF
TGTGCCAGCTCGGTGGGACAGGGTTTTCAGCCCCAGCATTTT
>TRBJ2-1|TRBV9|TRBD2|-
CASSHRGLAGGNEQFF
TGTGCCAGCAGTCACCGTGGACTAGCGGGAGGAAATGAGCAGTTCTTC
>TRBJ1-6|TRBV6-5|TRBD1|few
CASSSTGDTYNSPLHF
TGTGCCAGCAGTTCGACAGGGGATACCTATAATTCACCCCTCCACTTT
>TRBJ2-1|TRBV7-9|TRBD2|-
CASSPAAGLANNEQFF
TGTGCCAGCAGCCCTGCGGCGGGACTAGCGAACAATGAGCAGTTCTTC
>TRBJ2-5|TRBV7-9|-|-
CASSFGQNLDF
TGTGCCAGCAGCTTTGGGCAGAATTTAGACTTC
>TRBJ2-7|TRBV4-2|TRBD1|-
CASSRYRGDYEQYF
TGTGCCAGCAGCCGGTACAGGGGAGACTACGAGCAGTACTTC
>TRBJ1-2|TRBV5-6|-|-
CASGPLGHGYTF
TGTGCCAGCGGGCCGTTGGGTCATGGCTACACCTTC
>TRBJ2-2|TRBV5-1|TRBD1|-
CASSFGTANTGELFF
TGCGCCAGCAGCTTCGGGACAGCGAACACCGGGGAGCTGTTTTTT
>TRBJ2-7|TRBV5-5|TRBD2|-
CASSSGTSGRVLSYEQYF
TGTGCCAGCAGCTCGGGGACTAGCGGGAGGGTGTTGTCCTACGAGCAGTACTTC
>TRBJ1-1|TRBV5-1|TRBD1|once
CASRLGSPGQTAVNTEAFF
TGCGCCAGCCGATTGGGATCACCGGGACAGACAGCGGTGAACACTGAAGCTTTCTTT
>TRBJ1-5|TRBV6-1|TRBD1|-
CASSEIRGNQPQHF
TGTGCCAGCAGTGAAATCAGGGGGAATCAGCCCCAGCATTTT
>TRBJ1-1|TRBV30|-|-
CAWSRENTEAFF
TGTGCCTGGAGTCGAGAGAACACTGAAGCTTTCTTT
>TRBJ2-1|TRBV9|-|-
CASSGSTLSEQFF
TGTGCCAGCAGCGGGAGTACCCTAAGTGAGCAGTTCTTC
>TRBJ2-3|TRBV5-1|TRBD2|-
CASAMGGSGTDTQYF
TGCGCCAGCGCGATGGGGGGGAGCGGCACAGATACGCAGTATTTT
>TRBJ1-4|TRBV5-1|TRBD1|-
CASSLGQGIGEKLFF
TGCGCCAGCAGCTTGGGACAGGGAATAGGAGAAAAACTGTTTTTT
>TRBJ1-4|TRBV7-6|-|-
CASSLGGGEKLFF
TGTGCCAGCAGCTTAGGTGGAGGGGAAAAACTGTTTTTT
>TRBJ2-5|TRBV13|TRBD2|-
CASSLRGGTPQETQYF
TGTGCCAGCAGCTTACGGGGGGGGACACCCCAAGAGACCCAGTACTTC